The 27 T cell receptor beta chains below were found in one sample sequenced in a study of OX40 agonist ivuxolimab in advanced cancers. TCRdb's table, derived via immunoSEQ multiplex PCR, lists solely in-frame clones and lacks some. The sample lists roughly 42,000 clones, 91% occurring once. The sample was CD4+ or CD8+ T cells sorted from blood, taken in a trial of the OX40 agonist ivuxolimab. These receptors originate from an adult with an advanced solid tumor such as melanoma, head and neck, liver or kidney cancer.

The rearrangement joins TRBV4-3 to TRBJ2-5; 14 bases align to TRBD2. Germline V gives CDR1 LGHNA, CDR2 YSLEER. V lost 4 bases and J lost 4; bases outside the gene matches: 2. This CDR3 spans 15 amino acids. CDR3 amino acids: CASSPGLAGGETQYF. CDR3 in DNA: TGCGCCAGCAGCCCCGGACTAGCGGGAGGAGAGACCCAGTACTTC.

V gene TRBV21-1 combines with J gene TRBJ2-1; the table's D call, TRBD1, has no DNA check behind it. TRBV21-1 counts as a pseudogene. The CDR3 sequence is 17 residues long. DNA for the CDR3: TGTGCCAGCAGTCACCGACTACAGGGGGCGCCGGGGAATGAGCAGTTCTTC. It is translated as CASSHRLQGAPGNEQFF.

The J gene is TRBJ2-7, the V gene TRBV27; a possible D gene is TRBD2 (6 bases). V was pared by 6 bases and J by 2 bases, with 17 bases between. The CDR3 is made up of 15 amino acids. Germline assignment: CDR1 MNHEY and CDR2 SMNVEV (reference sequence). DNA of the CDR3: TGTGCCAGCAGGGACCTGACGGGAGTTCCCTACGAGCAGTACTTC. The encoded protein is CASRDLTGVPYEQYF.

The chain recombines TRBV21-1 with TRBJ2-5; the D segment call TRBD1 is taken from the table without a DNA check. TRBV21-1 represents a pseudogene. The CDR3 consists of 13 residues. This CDR3 reads CASSKYRGETQYF. CDR3 sequence (DNA): TGTGCCAGCAGCAAATACAGGGGAGAGACCCAGTACTTC.

Only one count was recorded for this clone. V is TRBV7-2 and J is TRBJ1-2, with 9 bases lining up with TRBD1. Germline V gives CDR1 SGHTA, CDR2 FQGNSA. The CDR3 is 14 amino acids. The V segment lost 5 bases and the J segment 4 bases; nucleotides outside the gene matches: 5. The CDR3 DNA follows: TGTGCCAGCAGCCCGGACAGGGGAGGCTATGGCTACACCTTC. This sequence encodes CASSPDRGGYGYTF.

The rearrangement joins TRBV7-9 to TRBJ1-3; D perhaps matches TRBD1 (5 bases). V was shortened by 1 base and J by 1 base, with 8 bases between the two germline ends. The length of the CDR3 is 15 residues. CDR1 is SEHNR, CDR2 FQNEAQ, per germline (reference sequence). CDR3: CASSLETDSGNTIYF. DNA for the CDR3: TGTGCCAGCAGCTTAGAGACAGATTCTGGAAACACCATATATTTT.

The rearrangement uses TRBV6-1 and TRBJ2-7; D is possibly TRBD2 (5 bases). V dropped 3 bases and J dropped 1 base, with 7 bases sitting between them. The CDR3 runs to 13 residues. CDR1 is MNHNS, CDR2 SASEGT, per germline. CDR3 in amino acids: CASSDEGSYEQYF. The CDR3 nucleotides are TGTGCCAGCAGTGATGAGGGTTCCTACGAGCAGTACTTC.

The V gene is TRBV7-9, the J gene TRBJ2-7, with 8 bases matching TRBD1. The V gene's germline CDR1 is SEHNR and CDR2 FQNEAQ (reference sequence). This CDR3 contains 14 residues. The ends lost 5 bases at V and 2 bases at J; junction bases unmatched: 5. CDR3: CASSDRDRTYEQYF. CDR3 DNA sequence: TGTGCCAGCAGCGACCGGGACAGGACCTACGAGCAGTACTTC.

The chain combines TRBV18 with TRBJ2-3; D possibly corresponds to TRBD2 (6 bases). CDR1 is KGHSH, CDR2 LQKENI, per germline. The CDR3 has 16 residues. Trimming pared 3 bases from V and 0 bases from J, leaving 13 bases between. CDR3 in amino acids: CASSPGDSPSTDTQYF. Written as DNA, the CDR3 is TGTGCCAGCTCACCCGGGGACTCGCCTAGCACAGATACGCAGTATTTT.

The J gene is TRBJ1-2, the V gene TRBV7-9; tentatively, D is TRBD1 (5 bases). V shed 10 bases and J shed 2 bases, with 20 bases lying between them. Germline loops: CDR1 SEHNR, CDR2 FQNEAQ (reference sequence). This CDR3 comprises 15 residues. In DNA, the CDR3 is TGTGCCACACTAAAATTAGGGGTTTTAAACTATGGCTACACCTTC. Protein product: CATLKLGVLNYGYTF. The entire variable domain, with the rest obtained from reference TRBV7-9 and TRBJ1-2, is as follows: DTGVSQNPRHKITKRGQNVTFRCDPISEHNRLYWYRQTLGQGPEFLTYFQNEAQLEKSRLLSDRFSAERPKGSFSTLEIQRTEQGDSAMYLCATLKLGVLNYGYTFGSGTRLTVV.

This sequence joins TRBV7-8 and TRBJ2-4; D possibly matches TRBD1 or TRBD2 (5 bases each). Germline assignment: CDR1 SGHVS and CDR2 FQNEAQ. The CDR3 contains 19 residues. Trimming stripped 5 bases from V and 4 bases from J, with 27 bases between. This CDR3 reads CASSPNVGTRTWSKNIQYF. The CDR3, as DNA: TGTGCCAGCAGCCCAAACGTAGGGACCCGAACGTGGTCTAAAAACATTCAGTACTTC.

The chain links TRBV7-9 to TRBJ1-1, with a tentative D call TRBD1 (5 bases). The CDR3 has 14 residues. Trimming removed 1 base at V and 1 base at J, with 7 bases between. Germline CDR1 reads SEHNR; CDR2 reads FQNEAQ (reference sequence). The CDR3 is CASSLGGKNTEAFF. The CDR3 DNA reads TGTGCCAGCAGCTTAGGGGGGAAGAACACTGAAGCTTTCTTT.

J is TRBJ2-3 and V is TRBV6-5; D is perhaps TRBD2 (5 bases). V lost 0 bases and J lost 4, with 8 bases in between. The CDR3 is 14 residues long. Germline V gives CDR1 MNHEY, CDR2 SVGAGI. The DNA for the CDR3 is TGTGCCAGCAGTTACTCCGAGAGGGCAGATACGCAGTATTTT. Residues: CASSYSERADTQYF.

This clone was counted a single time. The chain uses TRBV6-5 and TRBJ2-7; 7 nucleotides line up with TRBD1. The V segment lost 6 bases and the J segment 5 bases; nucleotides outside the gene matches: 7. The V gene's germline CDR1 is MNHEY and CDR2 SVGAGI. The CDR3 length is 13 residues. CDR3 bases: TGTGCCAGCAGCAAAAGGGGGCGCGACGAGCAGTACTTC. It codes for CASSKRGRDEQYF.

The chain links TRBV2 to TRBJ1-5; 11 bases map to TRBD1. Unmatched junction bases numbered 3, after V lost 1 base and J lost 4 bases. Looked up from germline, CDR1 is SNHLY and CDR2 is FYNNEI. The CDR3 loop spans 16 amino acids. Written as DNA, the CDR3 is TGTGCCAGCAGTGAAGACGGGACAGGGGGGAATCAGCCCCAGCATTTT. It specifies CASSEDGTGGNQPQHF.

The rearrangement uses TRBV28 and TRBJ1-5; 11 bases are a match to TRBD1. Per germline, CDR1 MDHEN and CDR2 SYDVKM. The CDR3 sequence is 16 residues long. V dropped 4 bases and J dropped 5; count of bases not matched to a gene: 7. The CDR3 DNA sequence: TGTGCCAGCAGTTCATTGGACAGGGGGCAAGATCAGCCCCAGCATTTT. This codes for CASSSLDRGQDQPQHF.

V usage is TRBV7-8 and J usage is TRBJ2-3; TRBD2 is a possible D gene (6 bases). V gave up 8 bases and J gave up 2 bases, with 20 bases separating them. Germline V gene sequence: CDR1 SGHVS, CDR2 FQNEAQ. The CDR3 is 16 amino acids. CDR3 amino acids: CASGPDSGWVTDTQYF. CDR3 nucleotides: TGTGCCAGCGGGCCAGATAGCGGATGGGTCACAGATACGCAGTATTTT.

As to this clone: Other DNA sequences within the sample encode an identical CDR3. The V call is TRBV2, the J call TRBJ2-7; D remains ambiguous. CDR1 and CDR2 from the germline V gene are SNHLY and FYNNEI. V shed 8 bases and J shed 0 bases, with 11 bases lying between them. This CDR3 has 13 residues. The CDR3, as DNA: TGTGCCAGCCGCCCGACTCTCTCCTACGAGCAGTACTTC. Amino acid sequence: CASRPTLSYEQYF.

This chain joins TRBV6-1 and TRBJ2-7; a weak D match, TRBD1 (6 bases). Germline loops: CDR1 MNHNS, CDR2 SASEGT. CDR3 length: 14 amino acids. Trimming pared 5 bases from V and 3 bases from J, leaving 14 bases between. Here the CDR3 reads CASSLARGDYEQYF. The CDR3 bases are TGTGCCAGCAGTTTAGCCAGGGGCGACTACGAGCAGTACTTC.

The CDR3 DNA reads TGTGCCATCAGCGACCTAGCGGGAGGGCCCCCCGGGGAGCTGTTTTTT. As protein: CAISDLAGGPPGELFF. The chain is built from TRBV10-3 and TRBJ2-2, with TRBD2 matching 12 bases. This CDR3 is built from 16 residues. Losses at the gene ends were 6 bases for V and 6 bases for J; bases not matched to a gene: 8. Per germline, CDR1 ENHRY and CDR2 SYGVKD.

This rearrangement joins TRBV7-2 to TRBJ2-1, with 9 bases lining up with TRBD2. Germline-derived CDR1 and CDR2 are SGHTA and FQGNSA. The CDR3 totals 15 residues. The trim removed 1 base at V and 8 bases at J, leaving 6 bases unmatched. CDR3 DNA sequence: TGTGCCAGCAGCTTAGTAGCGGGAGCCAGGTATGAGCAGTTCTTC. Translated, it gives CASSLVAGARYEQFF. Together with reference TRBV7-2 and TRBJ2-1, the CDR3 gives the full variable domain: GAGVSQSPSNKVTEKGKDVELRCDPISGHTALYWYRQSLGQGLEFLIYFQGNSAPDKSGLPSDRFSAERTGGSVSTLTIQRTQQEDSAVYLCASSLVAGARYEQFFGPGTRLTVL.

The J gene is TRBJ2-3, the V gene TRBV27; TRBD2 agrees at 7 bases. Trimming took 3 bases from V and 4 from J; bases not matched to a gene: 7. Germline V gene lookup returns CDR1 MNHEY and CDR2 SMNVEV (reference sequence). This CDR3 is 15 amino acids long. The CDR3 DNA reads TGTGCCAGCAGTTTCACGGGAGGAGGGTCAGATACGCAGTATTTT. Its protein is CASSFTGGGSDTQYF.

This sequence joins TRBV4-1 and TRBJ1-5, with D perhaps TRBD1 (6 bases). V gave up 1 base and J gave up 4 bases, with 23 bases separating them. The CDR3 sequence is 19 residues long. Germline values: CDR1 MGHRA, CDR2 YSYEKL. Here the CDR3 DNA reads TGCGCCAGCAGCCAAGCCCCCCCGGCTTGGACAGCTGGGAATCAGCCCCAGCATTTT. Translated, it gives CASSQAPPAWTAGNQPQHF.

Of note for this clone: The junction differs from germline at one of its ends, possibly a read error. The V and J genes are TRBV28 and TRBJ1-1, with D perhaps matching TRBD1 (5 bases). In germline, CDR1 is MDHEN, CDR2 SYDVKM. There are 14 residues in the CDR3. CDR3: CASSFRGANIEAFF. The DNA for the CDR3 is TGTGCCAGCAGTTTTAGAGGGGCGAACATTGAAGCTTTCTTT.

The genes are TRBV28 and TRBJ2-3, with D unresolved. Trimming left V 3 bases short and J 5 bases short, with 3 bases between. Germline lookup yields CDR1 MDHEN and CDR2 SYDVKM. The CDR3 has 11 residues. In DNA, the CDR3 is TGTGCCAGCAGTTTCGGAGATACGCAGTATTTT. Translation gives CASSFGDTQYF.

The rearrangement links TRBV5-1 to TRBJ2-7; 12 bases are a match to TRBD2. Germline V gene sequence: CDR1 SGHRS, CDR2 YFSETQ. CDR3 length: 18 residues. Trimming at V came to 0 bases and at J to 0 bases, leaving 7 bases not matched to a gene. The CDR3 nucleotides read TGCGCCAGCAGCTTGGGACCTAGCGGGAGGGATGGCTCCTACGAGCAGTACTTC. Its protein is CASSLGPSGRDGSYEQYF.

This chain connects TRBV6-5 to TRBJ1-2, with D possibly matching TRBD1 (6 bases). This CDR3 comprises 13 residues. The germline gives CDR1 MNHEY, CDR2 SVGAGI. The V and J ends lost 10 bases and 3 bases respectively, with 15 bases between them. CDR3 amino acids: CATPREGDYGYTF. The CDR3 DNA is TGTGCCACCCCAAGGGAGGGGGACTATGGCTACACCTTC.